This is a list of T cell receptor beta chains from one sample in a study of shared clonotypes between healthy human individuals. TCRdb keeps only in-frame clones here, not all; method: immunoSEQ multiplex PCR. The sample includes about 2 million clones, about 95% of them seen just once. Sequencing was carried out using naive CD8+ T cells sorted from blood. The receptors were gathered from a man aged 18 to 30 in good health. Both conserved end residues are part of each CDR3. A D gene is named only where the DNA matches it firmly. Size values are once, few and many counts, or a class for expanded clones, and some rows have none.

NA	NA	TRBV9	TRBJ1-2	TGTGCCAGCAGCCCTTCTGTAGGTGGGGGCAACTATGGCTACACCTTC	CASSPSVGGGNYGYTF
NA	TRBD1	TRBV25-1	TRBJ1-4	TGTGCCAGCAGTGTGGGGACAGGGGTATTCGAAAATGAAAAACTGTTTTTT	CASSVGTGVFENEKLFF
NA	NA	TRBV9	TRBJ2-7	TGTGCCAGCAGCGTAGGGATCCGGCAGGGGCAAACCTACGAGCAGTACTTC	CASSVGIRQGQTYEQYF
NA	NA	TRBV7-9	TRBJ1-2	TGTGCCAGCAGCTTAGCAGGGCAGGGAGCTAACTATGGCTACACCTTC	CASSLAGQGANYGYTF
once	NA	TRBV6-5	TRBJ1-1	TGTGCCAGCACGGGGTCCTCTGAAGCTTTCTTT	CASTGSSEAFF
NA	TRBD1	TRBV6-1	TRBJ2-7	TGTGCCAGCGAGAGAGGACAGGGGTCATACGAGCAGTACTTC	CASERGQGSYEQYF
once	NA	TRBV15	TRBJ2-5	TGTGCCACCAGCAGCCCTCAAGAGACCCAGTACTTC	CATSSPQETQYF
NA	TRBD2	TRBV15	TRBJ2-7	TGTGCCACCAGCATGCCTCCCGGCGGGAGTTCCGAGCAGTACTTC	CATSMPPGGSSEQYF
NA	NA	TRBV5-4	TRBJ2-5	TGTGCCAGCAGCTTGGAAGGAGGAGCGCGCGCAGAGACCCAGTACTTC	CASSLEGGARAETQYF
NA	NA	TRBV9	TRBJ2-3	TGTGCCAGCAGCGTATCGGGGTTGGCGGATACGCAGTATTTT	CASSVSGLADTQYF
NA	TRBD1	TRBV2	TRBJ1-3	TGTGCCAGCAGTGAAGCGCTCGACAGGGCTGGAAACACCATATATTTT	CASSEALDRAGNTIYF
NA	NA	TRBV7-3	TRBJ2-2	TGTGCCAGCAGCTTGGAGACCGGGGAGCTGTTTTTT	CASSLETGELFF
NA	TRBD1	TRBV7-3	TRBJ2-1	TGTGCCAGCAGCTTAGGGACAGGGTACTCCAATGAGCAGTTCTTC	CASSLGTGYSNEQFF
NA	NA	TRBV9	TRBJ1-2	TGTGCCAGCTCGGAGGGCCGGTCAGATGGCTACACCTTC	CASSEGRSDGYTF
NA	TRBD1	TRBV6-1	TRBJ1-2	TGTGCCAGCAGTGAGGACGGGGACAGGGGCTATGGCTACACCTTC	CASSEDGDRGYGYTF
NA	NA	TRBV7-2	TRBJ1-2	TGTGCCAGCGAGGAGGGGGGGGCTCGATATGGCTACACCTTC	CASEEGGARYGYTF
NA	NA	TRBV28	TRBJ2-3	TGTGCCAGCAGTACACGACAGACGAGCACAGATACGCAGTATTTT	CASSTRQTSTDTQYF